This is a list of T cell receptor beta chains from one sample in a study of CD8 T cells in Susac syndrome. TCRdb fed the immunoSEQ multiplex PCR reads into MiXCR, producing one record per CDR3 protein. The table lists 300,000 to 350,000 distinct CDR3 sequences, about 90% of them singletons. Sequencing used CD4+ T cells from PBMCs. The source is a human donor with multiple sclerosis. Each CDR3 is given with its conserved first and last residue. A D gene is named only where the DNA matches it firmly. Rows may omit the clone size; those that give it use once, few, many or a size class.

V,size,J,D,CDR3,DNA
TRBV5-1,-,TRBJ2-3,TRBD2,CASSLTSGITDTQYF,TGCGCCAGCAGCTTGACTAGCGGGATCACAGATACGCAGTATTTT
TRBV5-1,-,TRBJ1-5,-,CASSADMVGGNQPQHF,TGCGCCAGCAGCGCCGACATGGTCGGAGGCAATCAGCCCCAGCATTTT
TRBV20-1,-,TRBJ2-5,-,CSASPSLGDYQETQYF,TGCAGTGCTAGTCCGAGCCTTGGGGACTACCAAGAGACCCAGTACTTC
TRBV6-5,-,TRBJ2-1,TRBD2,CASSLSGRGGREFF,TGTGCCAGCAGTTTAAGCGGGAGAGGGGGGAGGGAGTTCTTC
TRBV20-1,-,TRBJ2-3,-,CSAKTLESTDTQYF,TGCAGTGCCAAAACCCTAGAAAGCACAGATACGCAGTATTTT
TRBV30,-,TRBJ1-5,-,CAWSVASYSNQPQHF,TGTGCCTGGAGTGTAGCCAGCTATAGCAATCAGCCCCAGCATTTT
TRBV5-4,-,TRBJ2-1,-,CASTGVQQGNEQFF,TGTGCCAGCACCGGAGTCCAACAAGGGAATGAGCAGTTCTTC
TRBV20-1,-,TRBJ1-2,TRBD1,CSAPKGQVNYGYTF,TGCAGTGCTCCAAAGGGACAGGTTAACTATGGCTACACCTTC
TRBV2,-,TRBJ1-6,TRBD1,CASDRGWDSPLHF,TGTGCTTCGGACAGGGGTTGGGATTCACCCCTCCACTTT
TRBV7-9,-,TRBJ2-7,-,CASSLEFWGNTYEQYF,TGTGCCAGCAGCTTAGAATTTTGGGGCAACACCTACGAGCAGTACTTC
TRBV10-3,-,TRBJ2-1,TRBD1,CAIGQGVVNEQFF,TGTGCCATAGGACAGGGGGTTGTGAATGAGCAGTTCTTC
TRBV3-1,-,TRBJ2-1,-,CASSPPRGRGLNEQFF,TGTGCCAGCAGCCCGCCCCGGGGAAGGGGTTTGAATGAGCAGTTCTTC
TRBV18,-,TRBJ1-1,TRBD1,CASSRTDRGLMNTEAFF,TGTGCCAGCTCACGCACGGACAGGGGGTTGATGAACACTGAAGCTTTCTTT
TRBV7-9,-,TRBJ1-1,-,CASSSSPRYRTDAEAFF,TGTGCCAGCAGCTCAAGCCCCAGGTACCGAACGGACGCTGAAGCTTTCTTT
TRBV5-1,once,TRBJ2-3,TRBD1,CASSFKGAGTDTQYF,TGCGCCAGCAGCTTCAAGGGGGCCGGCACAGATACGCAGTATTTT
TRBV5-1,-,TRBJ1-2,-,CASSPTDRGYTF,TGCGCCAGCAGCCCTACCGACCGCGGCTACACCTTC
TRBV6-5,once,TRBJ1-5,-,CASAARAMDGPQHF,TGTGCCAGCGCGGCTCGGGCCATGGATGGTCCCCAGCATTTT
TRBV18,-,TRBJ2-7,-,CASSADIRDEQYF,TGTGCCAGCTCCGCGGACATTCGGGACGAGCAGTACTTC
TRBV7-3,-,TRBJ2-1,TRBD2,CASSLLAGGNNEQFF,TGTGCCAGCAGTTTACTAGCGGGAGGCAACAATGAGCAGTTCTTC
TRBV7-9,-,TRBJ2-2,-,CASSKTALANTGELFF,TGTGCCAGCAGCAAGACAGCGCTGGCAAACACCGGGGAGCTGTTTTTT
TRBV6-1,-,TRBJ2-2,-,CASSEGWVAYLPRTGELFF,TGTGCCAGCAGTGAAGGGTGGGTGGCGTATCTCCCCCGCACCGGGGAGCTGTTTTTT
TRBV11-2,once,TRBJ2-7,TRBD2,CASSFQTSGRYEQYF,TGTGCCAGCAGCTTCCAGACTAGCGGCCGCTACGAGCAGTACTTC
TRBV6-2/TRBV6-3,-,TRBJ2-3,TRBD2,CASSYPSSGTDTQYF,TGTGCCAGCAGTTACCCCTCTAGCGGGACAGATACGCAGTATTTT
TRBV5-1,-,TRBJ1-4,TRBD1,CASSQGTGVEKLFF,TGCGCCAGCAGCCAAGGGACAGGGGTTGAAAAACTGTTTTTT
TRBV6-5,-,TRBJ1-4,TRBD1,CATKTGSDYEKLFF,TGTGCCACCAAGACAGGGAGCGACTATGAAAAACTGTTTTTT
TRBV5-1,-,TRBJ2-3,TRBD2,CASSQAGGLFTQYF,TGCGCCAGCAGCCAAGCGGGGGGGCTTTTTACGCAGTATTTT
TRBV20-1,few,TRBJ2-3,-,CSATDPPQSQYF,TGCAGTGCCACTGACCCCCCCCAATCGCAGTATTTT
TRBV12-3/TRBV12-4,-,TRBJ1-2,-,CASSRNNRASHSRGYTF,TGTGCCAGCAGTCGGAATAACCGGGCCTCCCATTCTAGGGGCTACACCTTC
TRBV7-9,-,TRBJ1-6,-,CASSSSDVVGSPLHF,TGTGCCAGCAGCTCGTCCGATGTCGTGGGTTCACCCCTCCACTTT
TRBV20-1,-,TRBJ1-3,TRBD1,CSAPFLGTGGLSGNTIYF,TGCAGTGCGCCCTTTTTAGGGACAGGCGGTCTCTCTGGAAACACCATATATTTT
TRBV19,-,TRBJ1-1,-,CASSVTGMNTEAFF,TGTGCCAGTAGTGTGACAGGAATGAACACTGAAGCTTTCTTT
TRBV7-9,-,TRBJ2-1,-,CASSPPSVKQFF,TGTGCCAGCAGCCCCCCTAGCGTTAAGCAGTTCTTC
TRBV20-1,-,TRBJ2-3,TRBD2,CSAPGLAGVTDTQYF,TGCAGTGCTCCGGGGCTAGCGGGAGTTACAGATACGCAGTATTTT
TRBV20-1,few,TRBJ2-3,-,CSAREPHWTDTQCF,TGCAGTGCTAGAGAGCCCCATTGGACAGATACGCAGTGTTTT
TRBV27,-,TRBJ2-4,-,CASSSRKELLAKNIQYF,TGTGCCAGCAGTTCACGTAAAGAACTCCTAGCCAAAAACATTCAGTACTTC